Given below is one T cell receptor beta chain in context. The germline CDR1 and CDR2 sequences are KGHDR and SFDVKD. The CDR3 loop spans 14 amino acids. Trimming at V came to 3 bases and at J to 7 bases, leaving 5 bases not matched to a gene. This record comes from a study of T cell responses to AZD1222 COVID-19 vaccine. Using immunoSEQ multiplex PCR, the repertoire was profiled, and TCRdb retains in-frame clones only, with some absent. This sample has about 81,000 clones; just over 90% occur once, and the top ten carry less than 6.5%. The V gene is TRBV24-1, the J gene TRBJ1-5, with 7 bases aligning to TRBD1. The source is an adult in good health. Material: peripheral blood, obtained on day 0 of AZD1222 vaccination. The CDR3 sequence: CATSDDRVGQPQHF. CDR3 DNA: TGTGCCACCAGTGATGACAGGGTTGGGCAGCCCCAGCATTTT.